Presented here are 13 T cell receptor beta chains from one specimen sequenced in a study of OX40 agonist ivuxolimab in advanced cancers. Sequencing used immunoSEQ multiplex PCR; TCRdb keeps in-frame clones, though not all of them. This sample carries more than 80,000 clones, under 90% of them seen once, and the ten largest clones take about 1.9%. The sample consisted of CD4+ or CD8+ T cells sorted from blood, taken in a trial of the OX40 agonist ivuxolimab. These receptors came from an adult with an advanced solid tumor such as melanoma, head and neck, liver or kidney cancer.

The V gene is TRBV7-2, the J gene TRBJ1-2; no definite D call. Between the trimmed V and J ends, which lost 0 bases and 2 bases, there was a span of 7 bases. The germline gives CDR1 SGHTA, CDR2 FQGNSA. The CDR3 is 14 amino acids. The CDR3 coding sequence is TGTGCCAGCAGCTTAGCTGTGACCAACTATGGCTACACCTTC. Its protein product is CASSLAVTNYGYTF.

The genes are TRBV5-1 and TRBJ2-3; 8 bases agree with TRBD2. The junction had 7 bases not matched to a gene; V was cut back by 0 bases and J by 4 bases. Germline V CDR1 and CDR2: SGHRS, YFSETQ. The CDR3 contains 16 residues. The CDR3 spells CASSLGAGDSADTQYF. The CDR3 DNA is TGCGCCAGCAGCTTGGGAGCGGGAGATTCTGCAGATACGCAGTATTTT.

This clone was counted a few times. The CDR3 nucleotides read TGTGCCAGTAGTGGGGCGGACAGGGGGCTTGGCTACACCTTC. It specifies CASSGADRGLGYTF. The V gene is TRBV19, the J gene TRBJ1-2; 11 positions agree with TRBD1. Germline CDR1 and CDR2: LNHDA and SQIVND (reference sequence). The CDR3 consists of 14 residues. J gave up 7 bases and V 5 bases, and 6 bases lay outside the gene matches.

V usage is TRBV4-2 and J usage is TRBJ1-2; D remains unclear. CDR3 length equals 15 residues. Germline V gene sequence: CDR1 LGHNA, CDR2 YNFKEQ. Deletions cut 0 bases from V and 4 bases from J, with 12 bases between. For the CDR3, the DNA is TGTGCCAGCAGCCAAGATCCCGGAGGGATCTATGGCTACACCTTC. It is translated as CASSQDPGGIYGYTF.

The chain carries TRBV5-6 and TRBJ2-5; D ambiguous. This CDR3 has 12 residues. V was trimmed by 4 bases and J by 5 bases, leaving 9 bases between them. Germline V gives CDR1 SGHDT, CDR2 YYEEEE. CDR3 residues: CASSESAETQYF. In nucleotides, the CDR3 is TGTGCCAGCAGCGAGAGTGCGGAGACCCAGTACTTC.

The chain recombines TRBV19 with TRBJ1-2; weak D call: TRBD1 (5 bases). Germline V CDR1 and CDR2: LNHDA, SQIVND (reference sequence). The CDR3 spans 13 residues. Trimming left V 9 bases short and J 6 bases short, with 17 bases between. This chain's CDR3 is CASQVGGLDGYTF. The CDR3 nucleotides are TGTGCCAGCCAGGTGGGGGGACTAGATGGCTACACCTTC.

The chain employs TRBV1 and TRBJ1-5. TRBV1 is marked as a pseudogene. This CDR3 region has 12 residues. In DNA, the CDR3 is TGCACCAGCAGCCAAGAAGGGATCTGTCAGCATTTT. Its translation: CTSSQEGICQHF.

CDR3 nucleotide sequence: TGTGCCAGCAGCCAAGACTACCTAGCCGTCACCGACGAGCAGTACTTC. It specifies CASSQDYLAVTDEQYF. The chain links TRBV4-2 to TRBJ2-7; D is perhaps TRBD2 (5 bases). CDR1 and CDR2 from the germline V gene are LGHNA and YNFKEQ. V was cut by 0 bases and J by 5 bases, with 17 bases left in between. CDR3 length: 16 residues.

V usage is TRBV25-1 and J usage is TRBJ1-1; 7 bases fit TRBD1. J was trimmed by 7 bases and V by 2 bases; bases with no gene match: 10. The CDR3 is made up of 15 amino acids. Germline V gene data show CDR1 as MGHDK and CDR2 as SYGVNS. The CDR3 DNA follows: TGTGCCAGCAGTGAAGTAGGGGGCAAGGGCAATGAAGCTTTCTTT. Protein product: CASSEVGGKGNEAFF. Looking up the rest from reference TRBV25-1 and TRBJ1-1 gives the full variable domain: EADIYQTPRYLVIGTGKKITLECSQTMGHDKMYWYQQDPGMELHLIHYSYGVNSTEKGDLSSESTVSRIRTEHFPLTLESARPSHTSQYLCASSEVGGKGNEAFFGQGTRLTVV.

CDR3 coding DNA: TGCGCCAGCAGCCAAGTTGCTAGGGCGAACACCGGGGAGCTGTTTTTT. Residues: CASSQVARANTGELFF. This rearrangement joins TRBV4-1 to TRBJ2-2; D unclear. Per the germline V gene, CDR1 is MGHRA and CDR2 is YSYEKL. V was pared by 1 base and J by 0 bases, with 9 bases between. The CDR3 is 16 amino acids.

The chain joins TRBV7-9 to TRBJ2-7; TRBD1 agrees at 8 bases. The CDR3 consists of 14 residues. Losses at the gene ends were 5 bases for V and 2 bases for J; bases not matched to a gene: 5. CDR1 SEHNR and CDR2 FQNEAQ come from the germline V gene (reference sequence). CDR3 residues: CASSTTGVPYEQYF. The CDR3 DNA reads as TGTGCCAGCAGCACGACAGGGGTCCCCTACGAGCAGTACTTC.

This clone was seen once. The chain couples TRBV6-5 to TRBJ2-7, with 14 bases fitting TRBD2. The J segment lost 5 bases and the V segment lost 2 bases, leaving 2 bases of the junction unmatched. Germline CDR1 and CDR2: MNHEY and SVGAGI. The CDR3 contains 15 residues. CDR3 DNA: TGTGCCAGCAGTTACGGGACTAGCGGGAGTAACGAGCAGTACTTC. Its protein product is CASSYGTSGSNEQYF.

This chain joins TRBV6-1 and TRBJ1-2, with a weak D call TRBD1 (5 bases). Germline CDR1 MNHNS, CDR2 SASEGT. The CDR3 totals 13 residues. V shed 6 bases and J shed 4 bases, with 12 bases lying between them. CDR3 amino acids: CASSPSGLYGYTF. The DNA of the CDR3 is TGTGCCAGCAGCCCATCGGGGCTCTATGGCTACACCTTC.